The present entry profiles one T cell receptor beta chain with its context. The antigen remains undetermined. Germline and junction disagree at one end, which may indicate a read error. This sample is drawn from a study of shared clonotypes between healthy human individuals. Findings and caveats of the study: The study generally estimated greater richness for naive than memory subsets. Sorted-subset sequencing was shown by rarefaction to be incomplete despite large depth.

The CDR3 sequence is 14 residues long. Germline CDR1 MGHRA, CDR2 YSYEKL. The healthy adult donors were HIV-negative and reported no recent acute infections or vaccinations. Every one of the donors was a Caucasian adult that lived in Nashville, Tennessee. The table came from immunoSEQ multiplex PCR; TCRdb's copy has only in-frame clones and leaves some out. The table lists under 600,000 clones, approximately 95% of them singletons. Material for sequencing was naive CD4+ T cells sorted from blood. The subset is: CD45RA+ positively selected. V usage is TRBV4-1 and J usage is TRBJ2-1, with 10 bases fitting TRBD2. The TCR was taken from a woman in her twenties or thirties in good health. The CDR3 protein is CASSQDRLAGGTLF. The DNA for the CDR3 is TGCGCCAGCAGCCAAGATCGATTAGCGGGAGGCACCCTCTTC.